Reported below is one T cell receptor (beta chain). This clonotype came up a few times. Its antigen has not been determined. No qualities accompany the bases; no much larger clone lies one base away. The sample belongs to a study of T cells in Graves' hyperthyroidism and ophthalmopathy (dated by TCRdb to between 2019 and 2020). Study-wide context: Peripheral blood samples were taken at initial diagnosis, before any treatment was given. The study also compared thyroid tissue and blood T-cell repertoires from five or six Graves' hyperthyroidism patients. After blood sampling, hyperthyroidism patients were treated with methimazole at a starting dose of 30 mg daily, and ophthalmopathy patients were treated with high-dose intravenous methylprednisolone. Prospective prediction of ophthalmopathy was tested in an independent validation cohort consisting of under 20 hyperthyroidism patients and more than 15 patients who later progressed to ophthalmopathy. TCR Vbeta CDR3 sequencing of some 140 peripheral blood samples (43 ophthalmopathy, roughly 72 hyperthyroidism and some 17 progressor patients) is reported in the paper. TCR V-J signatures able to tell the groups apart were searched for in a discovery cohort of 100 patients, of whom more than 40 had Graves' ophthalmopathy and around 58 had stable Graves' hyperthyroidism. For training and testing, the roughly 97 patients in the discovery cohort were randomly divided in a 7:3 ratio.

The full study reports these points: Sample size was not statistically predetermined, and investigators were not blinded to group allocation. Most expanded thyroid clonotypes (frequency above 0.001) were also detected in blood, a finding suggesting that blood repertoires may reflect thyroid immune responses. In validation, the model predicted progression to ophthalmopathy a median of roughly 6.5 months before onset, with over 55% sensitivity and roughly 72% specificity. A model built on a 13 V-J signature distinguished ophthalmopathy from stable hyperthyroidism, reaching 87.88% sensitivity and 81.08% specificity in cross-validation and 80%/75% in testing.

Including cysteine and phenylalanine, the CDR3 has 19 amino acids. Kept here is only the CDR3 DNA, which spans 57 bases and is read in frame from base 1. After removal of 3 bases from V and 4 bases from J, the junction retains 13 bases not matched to a gene. Via the germline V gene, CDR1 is ENHRY and CDR2 SYGVKD. Amplification of TCR beta CDR3 regions was carried out from RNA transcripts. For the first round of RT-PCR on the TCR CDR3, the HTBI primer set was used together with the Qiagen OneStep RT-PCR kit. Libraries were constructed in a second round of multiplex PCR, after which size selection and purification were carried out. Libraries were sequenced paired-end with 100 bp reads on an Illumina HiSeq2000. The original methods were these. SOAPnuke was used to process the raw data, removing reads that contained adapters or uncalled bases, had a mean Phred below 15, or lacked an exact match to the constant primer or identifier. High-quality paired reads were merged using COPE v1.2.5, and each unique nucleotide sequence was defined as a clonotype. Clonotypes were aligned to IMGT TRBV, TRBD and TRBJ reference segments using MiTCR v1.1. The analysis included only V-J combinations with a frequency above 0.0001, which together covered more than 99% of the repertoires. The TCS score was defined as F50 (clonal expansion) divided by E x V (chaos), with BLOSUM62-based TCRdist calculated between CDR3 peptides within each V-J. Welch's t-statistics and random forest reduced approximately 520 V-J features to under 15, which were used in a naive Bayes classifier (R e1071). In TCRdb, the public reads were trimmed at Q25 with fastp and aligned with MiXCR, with productive beta chains retained. Rows are combined by CDR3 protein, so each entry shows the most common genes and DNA. These V and J calls are TCRdb output, not the study's own analysis. This sample has 300,000 or so distinct CDR3 sequences in its table, and around 17% of those were observed once. Around 33% of the sample goes to the ten largest clones.

Stable Graves' hyperthyroidism was defined as no progression to ophthalmopathy during 18 months of follow-up. Hyperthyroidism patients were aged 18 to 65 years and newly diagnosed, with disease duration of less than 2 months. Patients with uncontrolled infections, other autoimmune diseases, pregnancy or lactation were excluded. Diagnoses were based on clinical symptoms, serum thyroxine and TRAb, thyroid ultrasound and orbital computed tomography. Ficoll-Paque density gradient centrifugation was used to isolate PBMCs from around 10 ml of fresh peripheral blood. Total RNA was extracted using Trizol reagent, and RNA quality was assessed on an Agilent 2100 Bioanalyzer.

The sequence came from a man aged 25-40 years with Graves' hyperthyroidism. The material sequenced was blood. The rearranged chain carries TRBV10-3 and TRBJ2-7; 15 bases in the middle match TRBD2. DNA sequence: TGTGCCATCAGTGACCAACCCCCGGGACTAGCGGGAGGCCTTTACGAGCAGTACTTC. This gives the protein CAISDQPPGLAGGLYEQYF.